These 23 T cell receptor beta chains originate from one sample sequenced in a study of metastatic and nonmetastatic thyroid tumors. None of the patients had undergone any treatment ahead of thyroid surgery. TCRdb reprocessed the PCR reads via MiXCR. This sample has some 84,000 clones, with around 7.8% found just once. Sequenced input: blood. These TCRs come from a female donor with papillary thyroid cancer or a benign thyroid nodule (not recorded which). Some clones in this sample may be carry-over from other donors' samples.

This clone was seen repeatedly, ten times or more. The chain joins TRBV19 to TRBJ2-5; D not certain. This CDR3 has 12 residues. The germline gives CDR1 LNHDA, CDR2 SQIVND (reference sequence). Between the trimmed V and J ends, which lost 3 bases and 4 bases, there was a span of 6 bases. The CDR3 is CASSMTRETQYF. The CDR3 region has the DNA TGTGCCAGTAGTATGACGCGAGAGACCCAGTACTTC.

The table lists this clone with many counts. The gene calls are TRBV7-3 and TRBJ2-1; 10 nucleotides match TRBD2. In germline, CDR1 is SGHTA, CDR2 FQGTGA. Unmatched junction bases numbered 3, after V lost 0 bases and J lost 4 bases. The CDR3 length is 16 residues. CDR3 DNA: TGTGCCAGCAGCTTAACTAGCGGGGGGCCTTACAATGAGCAGTTCTTC. Protein sequence: CASSLTSGGPYNEQFF.

The chain recombines TRBV5-1 with TRBJ1-2; no reliable D call. Per the germline V gene, CDR1 is SGHRS and CDR2 is YFSETQ. Trimming pared 0 bases from V and 13 bases from J, leaving 22 bases between. This CDR3 is built from 15 residues. This CDR3 reads CASSLEQLVRSSATF. The CDR3, as DNA: TGCGCCAGCAGCTTGGAGCAGCTAGTGAGAAGTTCTGCCACCTTC.

This clone was detected many times. The chain is built from TRBV28 and TRBJ2-2; TRBD1 matches 8 bases. The CDR3 has 19 residues. Germline lookup yields CDR1 MDHEN and CDR2 SYDVKM. The V and J ends lost 4 bases and 0 bases, in that order; junction bases with no gene match: 13. The CDR3 DNA reads as TGTGCCAGCAGTTCCCCCTCCCCAGGGGGCAGGCCGAACACCGGGGAGCTGTTTTTT. This codes for CASSSPSPGGRPNTGELFF.

In its sample, this clone was seen many times. The chain couples TRBV27 to TRBJ2-3; 8 nucleotides agree with TRBD1. Germline V gene lookup returns CDR1 MNHEY and CDR2 SMNVEV (reference sequence). The CDR3 sequence is 15 residues long. V shed 5 bases and J 2 bases; nucleotides not matched to a gene: 6. The CDR3 region has the DNA TGTGCCAGCAGTCCAACAGGGGGTAACACAGATACGCAGTATTTT. Its translation is CASSPTGGNTDTQYF.

This clone was recorded many times. V gene TRBV6-4 combines with J gene TRBJ2-2; 7 positions agree with TRBD1. The CDR3 has 17 residues. The germline V gene encodes CDR1 MRHNA and CDR2 SNTAGT. Trimming took 0 bases from V and 7 from J; bases not matched to a gene: 11. The CDR3 reads CASSDSQETGLDGELFF. CDR3 DNA: TGTGCCAGCAGTGACTCTCAGGAGACAGGGTTGGACGGGGAGCTGTTTTTT.

The chain employs TRBV12-3 or TRBV12-4 and TRBJ1-2; D is uncertain. The CDR3 covers 15 residues. V shed 3 bases and J shed 5 bases, with 16 bases lying between them. CDR3 in DNA: TGTGCCAGCAGTTTTGGGCGATGGGGAACTTATGGCTACACCTTC. This encodes CASSFGRWGTYGYTF.

There are many counts of this clone. The CDR3 nucleotides are TGCGCCAGCACCCTTGGCCCAGCGGGGCTCAATGAGCAGTTCTTC. Its translation: CASTLGPAGLNEQFF. The chain links TRBV5-1 to TRBJ2-1; 7 bases agree with TRBD2. Germline V gives CDR1 SGHRS, CDR2 YFSETQ. The ends lost 6 bases at V and 6 bases at J; junction bases unmatched: 12. The CDR3 spans 15 residues.

This clone was seen repeatedly, ten times or more. The V call is TRBV20-1, the J call TRBJ2-2; a possible D gene is TRBD2 (6 bases). CDR3 length: 16 residues. Germline CDR1 reads DFQATT; CDR2 reads SNEGSKA (reference sequence). V was pared by 2 bases and J by 6 bases, with 19 bases between. For the CDR3, the DNA is TGCAGTGCTAGACCAGGGCGGGGTGCTCTCCCCGGGGAGCTGTTTTTT. The encoded protein is CSARPGRGALPGELFF.

With regard to this clone: Given a much more abundant clone one base away, this may be a read error. Other DNA sequences in this sample translate to the same CDR3. The rearrangement joins TRBV2 to TRBJ2-3; D possibly uses TRBD1 or TRBD2 (7 bases each). The length of the CDR3 is 14 residues. V lost 8 bases to trimming and J lost 12 bases, with 24 bases between them. Germline assignment: CDR1 SNHLY and CDR2 FYNNEI. CDR3 loop: CASGQGGAGRTQYF. In nucleotides, the CDR3 is TGTGCCAGCGGCCAGGGGGGGGCCGGGCGTACACAGTATTTT.

The sample holds many counts of this clone. The chain links TRBV19 to TRBJ2-2, with 9 nucleotides matching TRBD1. The germline CDR1 and CDR2 sequences are LNHDA and SQIVND (reference sequence). V shed 6 bases, J shed 4 bases, and the junction held 3 bases outside the gene matches. The CDR3 is 14 amino acids. The CDR3 spells CASRPTGGTGELFF. Written as DNA, the CDR3 is TGTGCCAGTAGGCCGACAGGGGGCACCGGGGAGCTGTTTTTT.

The chain uses TRBV6-1 and TRBJ1-2, with 8 bases that match TRBD1. Germline-derived CDR1 and CDR2 are MNHNS and SASEGT. The V segment lost 6 bases and the J segment 4 bases; nucleotides outside the gene matches: 10. CDR3 length: 15 amino acids. The CDR3 protein is CASSRGQGTGYGYTF. CDR3 DNA: TGTGCCAGCAGCCGCGGACAGGGAACAGGCTATGGCTACACCTTC.

The table lists this clone with many counts. V usage is TRBV7-2 and J usage is TRBJ1-2, with 8 bases that match TRBD1. Germline V gene lookup returns CDR1 SGHTA and CDR2 FQGNSA. The length of the CDR3 is 13 residues. The V and J ends lost 3 bases and 4 bases, in that order; junction bases with no gene match: 1. The CDR3 region is CASSFTGGYGYTF. Here the CDR3 DNA reads TGTGCCAGCAGCTTTACAGGGGGCTATGGCTACACCTTC.

This clone appeared many times. The V and J genes are TRBV2 and TRBJ2-1, with 9 bases fitting TRBD2. The CDR3 has 15 residues. The junction had 7 bases not matched to a gene; V was cut back by 4 bases and J by 6 bases. In germline, CDR1 is SNHLY, CDR2 FYNNEI. CDR3: CASSGVAGVPNEQFF. CDR3 nucleotide sequence: TGTGCCAGCAGTGGGGTAGCGGGGGTTCCCAATGAGCAGTTCTTC.

V is TRBV20-1 and J is TRBJ1-6; the match to TRBD1 covers 10 bases. The CDR3 loop spans 15 amino acids. The germline CDR1 and CDR2 sequences are DFQATT and SNEGSKA (reference sequence). Trimming at V came to 5 bases and at J to 7 bases, leaving 8 bases not matched to a gene. The CDR3 coding sequence is TGCAGTGCTCACGACCCGGGACAGGGGAATTCACCCCTCCACTTT. Translation: CSAHDPGQGNSPLHF.

This clone was picked up many times. Germline and junction disagree at one end, which may indicate a read error. This sequence joins TRBV19 and TRBJ2-1, with no clear D. CDR3 length: 10 residues. Germline-derived CDR1 and CDR2 are LNHDA and SQIVND (reference sequence). The CDR3 DNA follows: TGTGCCACCTCCTATAATGAGCAGTTCTTC. Residues: CATSYNEQFF.

This clone was observed a few times. The chain employs TRBV19 and TRBJ1-2, with D possibly being TRBD1 (6 bases). CDR1 is LNHDA, CDR2 SQIVND, per germline (reference sequence). V lost 1 base and J 3 bases, leaving 9 bases between the germline ends. CDR3 length equals 14 residues. CDR3 residues: CASSIGAGDYGYTF. The CDR3, as DNA: TGTGCCAGTAGTATAGGGGCAGGGGACTATGGCTACACCTTC.

This clone was counted ten times or more. The rearrangement joins TRBV6-7 to TRBJ2-3, with TRBD2 identical over 8 bases. TRBV6-7 is an ORF, and what it does is uncertain. The CDR3 is 17 amino acids. With 7 bases clipped from V and 3 bases from J, the junction kept 15 bases outside the gene matches. The CDR3 spells CASTLRGGGGSTDTQYF. Here the CDR3 DNA reads TGTGCCAGCACCTTAAGGGGGGGCGGGGGGTCTACAGATACGCAGTATTTT.

The sample holds many counts of this clone. This chain uses TRBV6-9 with TRBJ2-7; D may be TRBD1 or TRBD2 (6 bases each). Trimming cost V 7 bases and J 1 base, with 17 bases left between them. The CDR3 length is 15 residues. The germline gives CDR1 MNHGY, CDR2 SVAAGI. The chain's CDR3 is CASTTRGRPSYEQYF. The DNA for the CDR3 is TGTGCCAGCACAACCCGGGGGCGGCCATCCTACGAGCAGTACTTC.

This clone was recorded many times. This chain uses TRBV27 with TRBJ2-7; TRBD1 is a possible D gene (6 bases). Germline V CDR1 and CDR2: MNHEY, SMNVEV (reference sequence). V dropped 2 bases and J dropped 2 bases, with 7 bases sitting between them. CDR3 length: 13 residues. For the CDR3, the DNA is TGTGCCAGCAGTTTAAGGGGGACCTACGAGCAGTACTTC. Amino acid sequence: CASSLRGTYEQYF.

A word on this clone: It may be a read error: a sequence one base away is much more abundant. V and J are TRBV20-1 and TRBJ2-7; tentatively, D is TRBD1 (5 bases). V shed 2 bases and J shed 4 bases, with 9 bases lying between them. CDR1 is DFQATT and CDR2 is SNEGSKA in the germline V gene (reference sequence). The CDR3 consists of 12 residues. CDR3 region: CSARLREYEQYF. The CDR3 DNA reads TGCAGTGCTAGACTCAGGGAATACGAGCAGTACTTC.

This clone occurred many times. The chain joins TRBV27 to TRBJ1-6; no clear D. CDR3 size: 15 residues. Germline V gene sequence: CDR1 MNHEY, CDR2 SMNVEV (reference sequence). Trimming pared 5 bases from V and 4 bases from J, leaving 12 bases between. The CDR3 nucleotides read TGTGCCAGCAGTCCATCGGTCAAATATAATTCACCCCTCCACTTT. Translated: CASSPSVKYNSPLHF.

This clone was recorded at least ten times. The rearrangement joins TRBV5-1 to TRBJ1-1; D might be TRBD1 (5 bases). CDR3 length: 12 amino acids. Germline V gives CDR1 SGHRS, CDR2 YFSETQ. Trimming removed 3 bases from V and 7 bases from J, with 10 bases in between. The CDR3, as DNA: TGCGCCAGCAGCTCAGGACATGGTGAAGCTTTCTTT. This translates into CASSSGHGEAFF.